This note documents a single TCR beta chain sequence. Its antigen is unidentified. This sample was included in a study of CD8 T cells in ankylosing spondylitis. Study-wide results and limits: Clones linked to disease were reported to show significant enrichment in matched ankylosing spondylitis synovial fluid. For ankylosing spondylitis blood, a TCR beta motif of eight or nine highly homologous variants appeared characteristic.

The CDR3 is 15 residues long. Germline CDR1 MNHEY, CDR2 SMNVEV (reference sequence). V lost 0 bases, J lost 2 bases, and 7 bases lay in between. TCRdb reprocessed the 5' RACE reads via MiXCR and lists one record per CDR3 protein. Of 330,000 or so distinct CDR3 sequences detected, roughly 8% appear once; the ten largest clones hold about 15%. The chain has TRBV27 and TRBJ2-2; D gene ambiguous. Sequencing used blood, either unsorted or a sorted T cell fraction (not recorded which). The sequence derives from a male donor with ankylosing spondylitis. In DNA form, the CDR3 reads TGTGCCAGCAGTTTATCCCGCACAAACACCGGGGAGCTGTTTTTT. Residues: CASSLSRTNTGELFF.